This T cell receptor (beta chain) was captured in a study of response to subunit inactivated influenza vaccine. Study-wide results and caveats: The authors put forward the suggestion that each seasonal influenza vaccination may bring in only a limited number of new T cells.

TCRdb reprocessed the RT-PCR reads via MiXCR and lists one record per CDR3 protein. Of 600,000 to 850,000 distinct CDR3 sequences in the sample, 14% were seen once. This clonotype has a handful of counts. Its antigen is still unknown. Germline lookup yields CDR1 SGHVS and CDR2 FQNEAQ. V gave up 3 bases and J gave up 5 bases; unmatched junction bases: 12. The CDR3 contains 18 residues. The TCR sequence derives from a man in his fifties who received an inactivated influenza vaccine. The sequenced sample was PBMCs from blood, obtained around 14 days before vaccination. V gene TRBV7-8 combines with J gene TRBJ2-3; 12 bases match TRBD2. The CDR3 DNA follows: TGTGCCAGCAGCTTTTCCCCTACTAGCGGGAGGAATAGAGATACGCAGTATTTT. Amino acids: CASSFSPTSGRNRDTQYF.